These 18 T cell receptor beta chains came from one sample sequenced in a study of cytomegalovirus exposure and HLA in healthy donors. This PCR relied on a set of 60 Vbeta primers and 13 Jbeta primers. The method was immunoSEQ multiplex PCR; TCRdb's version includes in-frame clones alone and lacks a portion of them. This sample has some 150,000 clones, with around 72% found just once. The sequenced sample was PBMCs. Receptors were obtained from a man in his fifties or sixties in good health and CMV-seropositive.

This chain joins TRBV9 and TRBJ2-7; 9 nucleotides agree with TRBD2. Looked up from germline, CDR1 is SGDLS and CDR2 is YYNGEE. V was clipped by 0 bases and J by 2 bases; unmatched bases: 6. The CDR3 spans 16 residues. The CDR3 DNA reads as TGTGCCAGCAGCGTAGGGGGGGCTAGCGGGACCTACGAGCAGTACTTC. It codes for CASSVGGASGTYEQYF.

The rearrangement uses TRBV7-2 and TRBJ1-2; a weak D match, TRBD1 (6 bases). V was clipped by 5 bases and J by 2 bases, with 18 bases between them. The CDR3 runs to 16 residues. Germline-derived CDR1 and CDR2 are SGHTA and FQGNSA. In DNA form, the CDR3 reads TGTGCCAGCAGCAACAGGGTTTTACAGGCAAACTATGGCTACACCTTC. Translating it yields CASSNRVLQANYGYTF.

The chain uses TRBV27 and TRBJ2-7; 8 nucleotides agree with TRBD2. Germline-derived CDR1 and CDR2 are MNHEY and SMNVEV (reference sequence). Germline trimming cut 6 bases from V and 2 bases from J; bases unmatched to any gene: 3. The CDR3 contains 13 residues. CDR3 nucleotide sequence: TGTGCCAGCAGAGCGGGGGAGACCTACGAGCAGTACTTC. This encodes CASRAGETYEQYF.

In its sample, this clone was seen a few times. V is TRBV18 and J is TRBJ2-3; 13 bases are shared with TRBD2. CDR3 length: 18 residues. Trimming at V came to 2 bases and at J to 5 bases, leaving 10 bases not matched to a gene. Germline V gives CDR1 KGHSH, CDR2 LQKENI. The CDR3 coding sequence is TGTGCCAGCTCACCAGCCCTACTAGCGGGGGGGCAAAGAGATACGCAGTATTTT. As protein: CASSPALLAGGQRDTQYF.

The rearrangement joins TRBV6-1 to TRBJ2-7, with D perhaps TRBD2 (5 bases). V was trimmed by 8 bases and J by 2 bases, leaving 13 bases between them. The germline CDR1 and CDR2 sequences are MNHNS and SASEGT. CDR3 size: 13 residues. The CDR3 loop reads CASSTGVAYEQYF. The CDR3 region has the DNA TGTGCCAGCTCTACCGGGGTTGCCTACGAGCAGTACTTC.

The chain recombines TRBV6-6 with TRBJ1-2; a possible D gene is TRBD1 (5 bases). The CDR3 has 15 residues. Germline loops: CDR1 MNHNY, CDR2 SVGAGI (reference sequence). V dropped 7 bases and J dropped 0 bases, with 15 bases sitting between them. CDR3 DNA sequence: TGTGCCAGCACCACCACAGGCTTCCCTAACTATGGCTACACCTTC. Protein product: CASTTTGFPNYGYTF.

The rearrangement links TRBV7-2 to TRBJ1-2; D may be TRBD1 (5 bases). This CDR3 comprises 14 residues. V gave up 2 bases and J gave up 2 bases, with 9 bases separating them. Germline CDR1 and CDR2: SGHTA and FQGNSA. CDR3 nucleotide sequence: TGTGCCAGCAGCTTAAATGCAGGGAACTATGGCTACACCTTC. The encoded protein is CASSLNAGNYGYTF. The whole variable domain, filled in from reference TRBV7-2 and TRBJ1-2, reads GAGVSQSPSNKVTEKGKDVELRCDPISGHTALYWYRQSLGQGLEFLIYFQGNSAPDKSGLPSDRFSAERTGGSVSTLTIQRTQQEDSAVYLCASSLNAGNYGYTFGSGTRLTVV.

V gene TRBV11-2 combines with J gene TRBJ2-5, with TRBD1 matching 9 bases. V shed 4 bases and J 4 bases; nucleotides not matched to a gene: 1. Germline V gene data show CDR1 as SGHAT and CDR2 as FQNNGV. The CDR3 has 13 amino acids. The CDR3 region has the DNA TGTGCCAGCAGCTGGGACAGGGCAGAGACCCAGTACTTC. It encodes CASSWDRAETQYF.

J is TRBJ2-1 and V is TRBV10-2; TRBD2 matches at 14 bases. J was trimmed by 8 bases and V by 3 bases; bases with no gene match: 6. Per germline, CDR1 WSHSY and CDR2 SAAADI. There are 16 residues in the CDR3. The CDR3 spells CASSERGTSGGDEQFF. The DNA for the CDR3 is TGCGCCAGCAGTGAACGTGGGACTAGCGGGGGCGATGAGCAGTTCTTC.

The rearrangement uses TRBV6-5 and TRBJ1-2; the D is unclear. CDR3 size: 16 residues. The V end was cut by 0 bases, the J end by 2 bases, with 13 bases between. Germline CDR1 is MNHEY and CDR2 is SVGAGI. In DNA, the CDR3 is TGTGCCAGCAGTTACTCGGGCGGGAGTGCCAACTATGGCTACACCTTC. Translating gives CASSYSGGSANYGYTF.

The V gene is TRBV27, the J gene TRBJ1-1, with D uncertain. Trimming took off 0 bases at V and 5 bases at J, with 10 bases between the two ends. This CDR3 is built from 14 residues. Germline CDR1 and CDR2: MNHEY and SMNVEV (reference sequence). The CDR3 loop reads CASSLSSRGTEAFF. The CDR3 DNA follows: TGTGCCAGCAGTTTATCATCTCGGGGTACTGAAGCTTTCTTT.

This clone was detected only a few times. As DNA, the CDR3 is TGCAGTGCCCGGGACAGCTATGGCTACACCTTC. Amino acid sequence: CSARDSYGYTF. This chain links TRBV20-1 with TRBJ1-2; TRBD1 agrees at 7 bases. The CDR3 has 11 amino acids. Germline CDR1 reads DFQATT; CDR2 reads SNEGSKA (reference sequence). The V gene end was trimmed by 6 bases and the J gene end by 4 bases; junction bases not matched to a gene: 2.

J is TRBJ2-1 and V is TRBV5-1; 9 bases are a match to TRBD2. V lost 4 bases to trimming and J lost 8 bases; unmatched junction nucleotides: 13. This CDR3 is built from 16 residues. Per the germline V gene, CDR1 is SGHRS and CDR2 is YFSETQ. The CDR3 reads CASSLQGSGRIDEQFF. DNA of the CDR3: TGCGCCAGCAGCCTCCAGGGTAGCGGGAGAATAGATGAGCAGTTCTTC.

The gene calls are TRBV4-2 and TRBJ2-1, with 11 nucleotides matching TRBD2. CDR3 length equals 16 residues. Germline loops: CDR1 LGHNA, CDR2 YNFKEQ. The junction had 5 bases not matched to a gene; V was cut back by 3 bases and J by 4 bases. The CDR3 nucleotides are TGTGCCAGCAGCCACCTGACTAGCGGGACATACAATGAGCAGTTCTTC. This translates into CASSHLTSGTYNEQFF.

This clone has a handful of counts. The rearrangement links TRBV10-2 to TRBJ1-1; a possible D gene is TRBD1 (5 bases). CDR3 length equals 15 residues. V lost 0 bases, J lost 3 bases, and 11 bases lay in between. The germline V gene has CDR1 WSHSY and CDR2 SAAADI. CDR3 coding DNA: TGCGCCAGCAGTGAGTCGACTCGCAGGGACACTGAAGCTTTCTTT. Translation gives CASSESTRRDTEAFF.

The chain has TRBV5-1 and TRBJ1-1; D may be TRBD1 (6 bases). Looked up from germline, CDR1 is SGHRS and CDR2 is YFSETQ. The germline V and J ends were trimmed by 0 bases and 4 bases, with 10 bases remaining between them. CDR3 size: 14 residues. This CDR3 reads CASSLGDTITEAFF. The CDR3 coding sequence is TGCGCCAGCAGCTTGGGGGACACGATCACTGAAGCTTTCTTT.

The chain is built from TRBV15 and TRBJ1-1; D gene ambiguous. The germline V gene encodes CDR1 LNHNV and CDR2 YYDKDF (reference sequence). Trimming cost V 2 bases and J 0 bases, with 7 bases left between them. This CDR3 region has 14 residues. CDR3 sequence reads: CATSRYQMNTEAFF. The CDR3, as DNA: TGTGCCACCAGCAGATATCAGATGAACACTGAAGCTTTCTTT.

The chain carries TRBV7-6 and TRBJ2-5; 7 bases fit TRBD1. This CDR3 has 15 amino acids. The J segment lost 0 bases and the V segment lost 5 bases, leaving 6 bases of the junction unmatched. Germline V gene sequence: CDR1 SGHVS, CDR2 FNYEAQ. CDR3 sequence: CASSDGTEYQETQYF. DNA for the CDR3: TGTGCCAGCAGCGATGGGACAGAGTACCAAGAGACCCAGTACTTC. The whole variable domain, filled in from reference TRBV7-6 and TRBJ2-5, reads GAGVSQSPRYKVTKRGQDVALRCDPISGHVSLYWYRQALGQGPEFLTYFNYEAQQDKSGLPNDRFSAERPEGSISTLTIQRTEQRDSAMYRCASSDGTEYQETQYFGPGTRLLVL.